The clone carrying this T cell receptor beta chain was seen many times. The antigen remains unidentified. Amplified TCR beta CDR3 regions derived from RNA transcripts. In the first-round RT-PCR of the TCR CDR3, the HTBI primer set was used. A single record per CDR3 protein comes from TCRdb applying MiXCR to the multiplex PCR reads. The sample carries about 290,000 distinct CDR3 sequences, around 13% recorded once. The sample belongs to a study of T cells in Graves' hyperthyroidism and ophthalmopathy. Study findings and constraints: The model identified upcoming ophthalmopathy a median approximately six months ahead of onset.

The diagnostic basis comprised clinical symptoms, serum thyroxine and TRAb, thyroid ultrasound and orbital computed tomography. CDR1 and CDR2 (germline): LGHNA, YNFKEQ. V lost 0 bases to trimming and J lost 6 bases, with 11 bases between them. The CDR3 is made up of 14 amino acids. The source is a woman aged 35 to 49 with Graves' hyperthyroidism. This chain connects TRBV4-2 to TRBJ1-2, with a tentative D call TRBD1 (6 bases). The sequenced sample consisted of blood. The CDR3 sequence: CASSQDWSGDGYTF. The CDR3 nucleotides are TGTGCCAGCAGCCAAGATTGGTCAGGGGATGGCTACACCTTC.